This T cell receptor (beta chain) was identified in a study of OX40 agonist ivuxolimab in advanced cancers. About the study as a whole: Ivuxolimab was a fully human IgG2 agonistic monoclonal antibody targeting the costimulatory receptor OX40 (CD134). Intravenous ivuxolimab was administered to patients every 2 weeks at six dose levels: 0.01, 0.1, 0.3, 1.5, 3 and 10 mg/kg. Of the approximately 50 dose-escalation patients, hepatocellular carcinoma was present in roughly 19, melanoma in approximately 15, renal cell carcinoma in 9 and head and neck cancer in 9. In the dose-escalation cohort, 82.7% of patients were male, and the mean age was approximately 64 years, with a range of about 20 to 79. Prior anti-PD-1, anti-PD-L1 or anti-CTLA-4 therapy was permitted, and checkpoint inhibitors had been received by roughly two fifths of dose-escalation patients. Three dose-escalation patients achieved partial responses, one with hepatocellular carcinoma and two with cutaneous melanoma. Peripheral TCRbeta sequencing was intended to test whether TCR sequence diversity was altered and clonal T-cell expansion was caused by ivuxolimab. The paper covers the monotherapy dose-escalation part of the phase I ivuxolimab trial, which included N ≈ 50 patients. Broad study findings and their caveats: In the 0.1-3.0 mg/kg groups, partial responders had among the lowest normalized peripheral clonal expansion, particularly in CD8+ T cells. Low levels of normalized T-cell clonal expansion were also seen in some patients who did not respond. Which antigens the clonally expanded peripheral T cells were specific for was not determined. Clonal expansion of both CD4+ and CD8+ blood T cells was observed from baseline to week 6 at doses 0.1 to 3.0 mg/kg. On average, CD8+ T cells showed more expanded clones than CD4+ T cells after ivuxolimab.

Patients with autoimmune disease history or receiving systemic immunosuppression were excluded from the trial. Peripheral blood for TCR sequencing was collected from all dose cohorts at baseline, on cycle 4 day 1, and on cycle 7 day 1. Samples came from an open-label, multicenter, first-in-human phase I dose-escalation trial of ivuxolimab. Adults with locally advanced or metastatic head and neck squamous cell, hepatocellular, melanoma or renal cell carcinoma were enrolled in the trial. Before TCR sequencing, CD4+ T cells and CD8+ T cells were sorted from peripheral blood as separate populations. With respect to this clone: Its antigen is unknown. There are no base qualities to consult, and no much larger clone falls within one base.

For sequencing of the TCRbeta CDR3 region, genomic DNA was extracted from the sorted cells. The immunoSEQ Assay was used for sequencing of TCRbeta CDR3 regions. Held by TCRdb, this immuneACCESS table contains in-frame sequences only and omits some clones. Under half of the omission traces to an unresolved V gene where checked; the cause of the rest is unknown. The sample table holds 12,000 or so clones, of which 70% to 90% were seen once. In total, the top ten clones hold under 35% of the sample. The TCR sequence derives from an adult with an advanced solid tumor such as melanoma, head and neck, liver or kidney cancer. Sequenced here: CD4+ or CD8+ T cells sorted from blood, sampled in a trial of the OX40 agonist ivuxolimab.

The nucleotide sequence is TGTGCCAGCAGAAACGACAGGGGCGGAACCGGGGAGCTGTTTTTT. Its protein reads: CASRNDRGGTGELFF. This sequence uses TRBV5-4 and TRBJ2-2; the central 8 bases match TRBD1. Ends trimmed: V by 5 bases, J by 5 bases; bases unmatched to a gene: 8. CDR1 and CDR2 were assigned from the germline V gene (reference sequence) as SGHNT and YYREEE. Reading from cysteine to phenylalanine, the CDR3 counts 15 amino acids. The DNA shown is the 45-base CDR3, in frame from base 1.